The 23 T cell receptor beta chains presented below share a single source sample, sequenced in a study of blood T cells in healthy people across ages. Primers used in a second PCR of roughly 6 to 11 cycles were a sample-barcoded 5' primer and a J-beta primer mix. TCRdb re-called the 5' RACE reads through MiXCR, storing one row per CDR3 protein. The data hold 1.5 million to 2 million distinct CDR3 sequences, with 40% to 55% observed a single time. The sequenced material came from blood. The receptors come from a woman aged 40 to 50 in good health.

The gene calls are TRBV15 and TRBJ1-1; D gene unclear. The germline gives CDR1 LNHNV, CDR2 YYDKDF (reference sequence). Trimming stripped 5 bases from V and 8 bases from J, with 6 bases between. The CDR3 has 10 amino acids. The chain's CDR3 is CATSGREAFF. For the CDR3, the DNA is TGTGCCACCAGCGGCCGAGAAGCTTTCTTT.

J is TRBJ1-4 and V is TRBV15; D not resolved. This CDR3 has 14 residues. Germline loops: CDR1 LNHNV, CDR2 YYDKDF (reference sequence). Trimming took 6 bases from V and 2 from J, leaving 10 bases between them. The CDR3 coding sequence is TGTGCCACCAGGGGCGCGGCGACTAATGAAAAACTGTTTTTT. It encodes CATRGAATNEKLFF.

The gene calls are TRBV12-3 or TRBV12-4 and TRBJ1-5; D is perhaps TRBD1 (5 bases). This CDR3 comprises 13 residues. Trimming pared 5 bases from V and 11 bases from J, leaving 16 bases between. Here the CDR3 DNA reads TGTGCCAGCAGTAGCATTCAAGGGACGGCCCAGCATTTT. Amino acids: CASSSIQGTAQHF.

This sequence joins TRBV28 and TRBJ2-5; D is ambiguous. Trimming pared 6 bases from V and 11 bases from J, leaving 16 bases between. CDR1 MDHEN and CDR2 SYDVKM come from the germline V gene. The CDR3 has 12 residues. Written as DNA, the CDR3 is TGTGCCAGCAGGCCGTCAGCCGGAGAGCAGTACTTC. Its translation: CASRPSAGEQYF. Based on the CDR3 plus reference TRBV28 and TRBJ2-5, the full variable domain is DVKVTQSSRYLVKRTGEKVFLECVQDMDHENMFWYRQDPGLGLRLIYFSYDVKMKEKGDIPEGYSVSREKKERFSLILESASTNQTSMYLCASRPSAGEQYFGPGTRLLVL.

The J gene is TRBJ2-7, the V gene TRBV12-5, with TRBD2 matching 10 bases. The CDR3 runs 15 residues. The trim removed 5 bases at V and 7 bases at J, leaving 11 bases unmatched. Germline V gene lookup returns CDR1 LGHNT and CDR2 FRNRAP. CDR3 residues: CASGLYSGGRDEQYF. CDR3 DNA: TGTGCTAGTGGTCTTTATAGCGGGGGGAGGGATGAGCAGTACTTC.

This rearrangement joins TRBV6-5 to TRBJ2-5; D is perhaps TRBD1 (6 bases). There are 16 residues in the CDR3. Per germline, CDR1 MNHEY and CDR2 SVGAGI. V lost 5 bases and J 3 bases, leaving 19 bases between the germline ends. The DNA of the CDR3 is TGTGCCAGCAGTGACTACCCTACAGGGATCGAAGAGACCCAGTACTTC. It specifies CASSDYPTGIEETQYF.

This chain connects TRBV29-1 to TRBJ2-2; the D is unclear. The V end was cut by 2 bases, the J end by 6 bases, with 4 bases between. Germline V CDR1 and CDR2: SQVTM, ANQGSEA. This CDR3 is 11 amino acids long. CDR3 sequence: CSVEQPGELFF. The CDR3 bases are TGCAGCGTTGAACAGCCCGGGGAGCTGTTTTTT.

Comments on this clonotype: The junction departs from germline at one end; a sequencing error may be responsible. This chain links TRBV12-3 or TRBV12-4 with TRBJ2-1; maybe TRBD1 (6 bases). The CDR3 extends over 15 amino acids. The CDR3 sequence is CASRHRESSYNAQFF. The CDR3 DNA reads TGTGCCAGCAGACACAGGGAAAGCTCCTACAATGCGCAGTTCTTC.

J is TRBJ1-5 and V is TRBV6-6, with 7 bases fitting TRBD1. Germline-derived CDR1 and CDR2 are MNHNY and SVGAGI (reference sequence). This CDR3 region has 16 residues. The ends lost 4 bases at V and 0 bases at J; junction bases unmatched: 6. The CDR3 spells CASSWDSLYSNQPQHF. The CDR3 bases are TGTGCCAGCAGTTGGGACAGCCTCTATAGCAATCAGCCCCAGCATTTT.

This clonotype was seen only a few times. The genes are TRBV27 and TRBJ2-1, with 7 bases matching TRBD2. Germline V CDR1 and CDR2: MNHEY, SMNVEV (reference sequence). The V segment lost 5 bases and the J segment 14 bases; nucleotides outside the gene matches: 12. The length of the CDR3 is 13 residues. CDR3 nucleotides: TGTGCCAGCAGTCCCGGCGGGGGTATTCATAAGTTCTTC. Amino acids: CASSPGGGIHKFF.

This chain links TRBV6-2 or TRBV6-3 with TRBJ2-5; a weak D match, TRBD1 (5 bases). Trimming removed 5 bases from V and 2 bases from J, with 15 bases in between. CDR3 length: 15 amino acids. From germline, CDR1 is MNHEY and CDR2 SVGEGT. The CDR3 region is CASSQDSVVQETQYF. CDR3 DNA sequence: TGTGCCAGCAGTCAAGACAGCGTAGTTCAAGAGACCCAGTACTTC.

The rearrangement uses TRBV7-9 and TRBJ2-5; a possible D gene is TRBD2 (6 bases). Germline V CDR1 and CDR2: SEHNR, FQNEAQ (reference sequence). The CDR3 consists of 13 residues. Trimming pared 5 bases from V and 7 bases from J, leaving 14 bases between. The CDR3 DNA follows: TGTGCCAGCAGCCCGGACGGGACTGGGACCCAGTACTTC. The encoded protein is CASSPDGTGTQYF.

V is TRBV3-1 and J is TRBJ2-7, with D unresolved. The CDR3 extends over 15 amino acids. Trimming cost V 1 base and J 6 bases, with 16 bases left between them. CDR1 is LGHDT and CDR2 is YNNKEL in the germline V gene (reference sequence). CDR3 residues: CASSQGLGFFFEQYF. CDR3 DNA sequence: TGTGCCAGCAGCCAAGGACTGGGTTTCTTTTTCGAGCAGTACTTC.

This clonotype was seen a handful of times. The chain recombines TRBV5-4 with TRBJ2-5; 7 nucleotides line up with TRBD1. The trim removed 10 bases at V and 5 bases at J, leaving 11 bases unmatched. From germline, CDR1 is SGHNT and CDR2 YYREEE (reference sequence). This CDR3 region has 13 residues. The CDR3 nucleotides are TGTGCCGCCGCCAGGGGGTCGAGGGAGACCCAGTACTTC. This translates into CAAARGSRETQYF.

The chain employs TRBV15 and TRBJ2-1; 7 bases map to TRBD1. V trimming: 8 bases; J trimming: 4 bases; junction bases outside the gene matches: 5. Germline lookup yields CDR1 LNHNV and CDR2 YYDKDF (reference sequence). The CDR3 totals 13 residues. The CDR3 reads CATETGSYNEQFF. In DNA, the CDR3 is TGTGCCACCGAGACAGGGTCGTACAATGAGCAGTTCTTC.

The sample holds a few counts of this clonotype. The chain recombines TRBV7-2 with TRBJ2-7; TRBD1 agrees at 7 bases. The junction had 5 bases not matched to a gene; V was cut back by 0 bases and J by 0 bases. The CDR3 is made up of 16 amino acids. Germline lookup yields CDR1 SGHTA and CDR2 FQGNSA. The CDR3 is CASSLAQDRASYEQYF. CDR3 DNA sequence: TGTGCCAGCAGCTTAGCGCAAGACAGGGCCTCCTACGAGCAGTACTTC.

CDR3 sequence: CASSGGVPWDREYF. The CDR3 DNA follows: TGTGCCAGCAGCGGGGGGGTGCCGTGGGACAGGGAGTACTTC. This chain connects TRBV25-1 to TRBJ2-4; a possible D gene is TRBD1 (9 bases). Deletions cut 6 bases from V and 14 bases from J, with 23 bases between. This CDR3 spans 14 amino acids. Per the germline V gene, CDR1 is MGHDK and CDR2 is SYGVNS.

The J gene is TRBJ1-2, the V gene TRBV7-9, with D perhaps matching TRBD1 (6 bases). This CDR3 contains 13 residues. V shed 5 bases and J shed 4 bases, with 11 bases lying between them. Germline-derived CDR1 and CDR2 are SEHNR and FQNEAQ (reference sequence). The CDR3 DNA reads TGTGCCAGCAGCGTACGGACAGTCTATGGCTACACCTTC. It specifies CASSVRTVYGYTF.

This chain joins TRBV20-1 and TRBJ2-3; D may be TRBD2 (6 bases). V was clipped by 0 bases and J by 0 bases, with 10 bases between them. Germline V CDR1 and CDR2: DFQATT, SNEGSKA (reference sequence). The CDR3 totals 15 residues. The CDR3 bases are TGCAGTGCTAGAGATGCCGGGAGTAGCACAGATACGCAGTATTTT. This codes for CSARDAGSSTDTQYF.

This clonotype has only a few counts. V usage is TRBV5-1 and J usage is TRBJ2-7, with D perhaps matching TRBD1 (5 bases). The length of the CDR3 is 16 residues. CDR1 is SGHRS and CDR2 is YFSETQ in the germline V gene. Trimming cost V 0 bases and J 3 bases, with 16 bases left between them. The CDR3 region is CASSLVWGRADYEQYF. CDR3 sequence (DNA): TGCGCCAGCAGCTTGGTTTGGGGCCGTGCCGACTACGAGCAGTACTTC. The complete variable domain, with remaining parts taken from reference TRBV5-1 and TRBJ2-7, reads KAGVTQTPRYLIKTRGQQVTLSCSPISGHRSVSWYQQTPGQGLQFLFEYFSETQRNKGNFPGRFSGRQFSNSRSEMNVSTLELGDSALYLCASSLVWGRADYEQYFGPGTRLTVT.

This clonotype was recorded a few times. The chain joins TRBV20-1 to TRBJ1-6; D remains unclear. The CDR3 sequence is 14 residues long. CDR1 is DFQATT and CDR2 is SNEGSKA in the germline V gene (reference sequence). V shed 3 bases and J shed 0 bases, with 6 bases lying between them. CDR3 protein: CSASRSSYNSPLHF. CDR3 sequence (DNA): TGCAGTGCTAGCCGGAGCTCCTATAATTCACCCCTCCACTTT.

The chain couples TRBV20-1 to TRBJ2-1; 9 nucleotides align to TRBD2. This CDR3 has 16 amino acids. The germline V gene encodes CDR1 DFQATT and CDR2 SNEGSKA (reference sequence). V lost 1 base, J lost 3 bases, and 7 bases stayed unmatched. The CDR3, as DNA: TGCAGTGCTAGAGCCCCGACTAGCGGAGTCTACAATGAGCAGTTCTTC. This translates into CSARAPTSGVYNEQFF.

This clonotype was recorded a few times. The chain carries TRBV29-1 and TRBJ1-2; TRBD1 agrees at 7 bases. From germline, CDR1 is SQVTM and CDR2 ANQGSEA. J was trimmed by 0 bases and V by 5 bases; bases with no gene match: 6. This CDR3 contains 14 residues. The chain's CDR3 is CSVSQGTTNYGYTF. CDR3 nucleotide sequence: TGCAGCGTTTCACAGGGGACAACTAACTATGGCTACACCTTC. The variable domain in full, completed from reference TRBV29-1 and TRBJ1-2, reads SAVISQKPSRDICQRGTSLTIQCQVDSQVTMMFWYRQQPGQSLTLIATANQGSEATYESGFVIDKFPISRPNLTFSTLTVSNMSPEDSSIYLCSVSQGTTNYGYTFGSGTRLTVV.